The T cell receptor (beta chain) under discussion was sequenced for a study of blood T cell repertoires in COVID-19. The overall study: Spain, Italy and the United States supplied samples that represented acute and convalescent COVID-19.

CDR3 length: 13 amino acids. V lost 6 bases and J lost 4; bases outside the gene matches: 2. Looked up from germline, CDR1 is ENHRY and CDR2 is SYGVKD. This table comes from immunoSEQ multiplex PCR, and its TCRdb copy is limited to in-frame clones, with some not included. The data hold about 250,000 clones, with around nine tenths observed a single time. V is TRBV10-3 and J is TRBJ1-4; 7 nucleotides line up with TRBD1. This receptor was obtained from a woman aged 60-75 years who had recovered from COVID-19. The sequenced sample consisted of peripheral blood. CDR3 sequence: CAISQGVNEKLFF. The CDR3 region has the DNA TGTGCCATCAGCCAGGGGGTTAATGAAAAACTGTTTTTT.